This TCR beta chain emerged from a study of Graves' ophthalmopathy and Graves' hyperthyroidism. The TCR beta CDR3 regions underwent amplification from RNA transcripts. Second-round multiplex PCR came after first-round RT-PCR with HTBI primers. Each CDR3 protein is one row after TCRdb ran MiXCR on the multiplex PCR reads. The repertoire includes roughly 170,000 distinct CDR3 sequences, 39% of them detected once, and roughly 9% sits in the top ten. PBMCs had their origin in fresh peripheral blood (roughly 10 ml). The clonotype comes from a man aged 25-40 years with Graves' ophthalmopathy. The sequenced material came from peripheral blood.

CDR3 DNA sequence: TGTGCCAGCAGCCCCTACTCCTTAGCGGGAGGGCCGGGTGAGCAGTACTTC. Translated: CASSPYSLAGGPGEQYF. V is TRBV11-2 and J is TRBJ2-7, with 11 bases identical to TRBD2. J was trimmed by 7 bases and V by 5 bases; bases with no gene match: 16. CDR1 and CDR2 (germline): SGHAT, FQNNGV. The CDR3 sequence is 17 residues long.